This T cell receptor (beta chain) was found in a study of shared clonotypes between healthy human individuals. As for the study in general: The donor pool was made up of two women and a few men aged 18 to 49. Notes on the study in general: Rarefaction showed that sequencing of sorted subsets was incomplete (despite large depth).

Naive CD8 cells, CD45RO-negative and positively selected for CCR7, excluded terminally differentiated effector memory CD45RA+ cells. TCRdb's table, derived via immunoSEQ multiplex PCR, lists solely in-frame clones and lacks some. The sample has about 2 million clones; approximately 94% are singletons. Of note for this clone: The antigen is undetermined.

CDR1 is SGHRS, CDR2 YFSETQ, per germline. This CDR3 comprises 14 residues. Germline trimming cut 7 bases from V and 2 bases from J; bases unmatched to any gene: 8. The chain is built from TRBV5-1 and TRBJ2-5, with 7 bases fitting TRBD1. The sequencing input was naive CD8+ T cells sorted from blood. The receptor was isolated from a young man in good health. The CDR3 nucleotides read TGCGCCAGCGCCGGTCTGGGACAGCAAGAGACCCAGTACTTC. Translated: CASAGLGQQETQYF.